This T cell receptor beta chain was sequenced for a study of identical twins. Findings and caveats of the study: Memory repertoires showed no such pattern, whereas abundant cord blood beta clonotypes carried fewer insertions. Instead of following the same donors, the conclusions were based on cross-sectional statistical analysis.

CDR3 size: 13 residues. Trimming shortened V by 11 bases and J by 4 bases, and 16 bases separated the two germline ends. Germline CDR1 MNHEY, CDR2 SMNVEV (reference sequence). TCRdb reanalysed the 5' RACE reads using MiXCR and keeps one entry per CDR3 protein. The sample lists 1.5 million or so distinct CDR3 sequences; less than 35% were seen once. This clonotype was seen a few times. Its matching antigen is unknown. This chain joins TRBV27 and TRBJ2-3; the D gene is possibly TRBD2 (6 bases). The receptor's source is a newborn girl in good health. The sample taken for sequencing was cord blood. This CDR3 reads CAARDSGADTQYF. The CDR3 DNA is TGTGCCGCCCGGGACTCGGGCGCAGATACGCAGTATTTT.